This T cell receptor (beta chain) was observed in a study of T-cell reconstitution after alpha-beta-depleted transplantation in children. Researchers prepared the TCRbeta library using unique molecular identifiers, the study reports. TCRdb called the PCR reads again in MiXCR, with one record for every CDR3 protein. In the table there are just under 150,000 distinct CDR3 sequences, around 8.5% of which are singletons. Details on this clonotype: Its target is not known.

Study results and limitations: About two months after transplant, alpha-beta T cells reportedly came from several hundred expanded graft clones.

The CDR3 is made up of 16 amino acids. CDR1 and CDR2 (germline): KGHSH, LQKENI. V dropped 3 bases and J dropped 1; count of bases not matched to a gene: 6. This TCR was sampled from a female patient between 2 and 15 years old who had a stem cell transplant for congenital amegakaryocytic thrombocytopenia, so the T cells may come from the graft donor. Sample: PBMCs, mostly from graft donor cells, taken 180 days after TCRalphabeta/CD19-depleted stem cell transplant. The chain combines TRBV18 with TRBJ2-1; TRBD1 matches at 7 bases. The DNA of the CDR3 is TGTGCCAGCTCACCGTCGACAGGGCTATCCTACAATGAGCAGTTCTTC. Its protein product is CASSPSTGLSYNEQFF. Together with reference TRBV18 and TRBJ2-1, the CDR3 gives the full variable domain: NAGVMQNPRHLVRRRGQEARLRCSPMKGHSHVYWYRQLPEEGLKFMVYLQKENIIDESGMPKERFSAEFPKEGPSILRIQQVVRGDSAAYFCASSPSTGLSYNEQFFGPGTRLTVL.